This T cell receptor (beta chain) was identified in a study of T-cell memory formation after mild COVID-19. Each CDR3 protein gets one entry after TCRdb re-called the 5' RACE reads with MiXCR. The sample consists of more than 250,000 distinct CDR3 sequences, about a sixth of them appearing once. There are many counts of this clonotype. V shed 0 bases and J shed 5 bases, with 4 bases lying between them. The CDR3 has 13 residues. Germline lookup yields CDR1 LNHNV and CDR2 YYDKDF (reference sequence). The origin of this receptor is a man younger than 35 who had mild COVID-19 (a few samples of this study predate the infection). Cell type and time point are not known. The source material was PBMCs or a T cell subset sorted from them (not recorded which). The chain employs TRBV15 and TRBJ2-2, with D uncertain. CDR3 loop: CATSREKTGELFF. Here the CDR3 DNA reads TGTGCCACCAGCAGAGAAAAAACCGGGGAGCTGTTTTTT.